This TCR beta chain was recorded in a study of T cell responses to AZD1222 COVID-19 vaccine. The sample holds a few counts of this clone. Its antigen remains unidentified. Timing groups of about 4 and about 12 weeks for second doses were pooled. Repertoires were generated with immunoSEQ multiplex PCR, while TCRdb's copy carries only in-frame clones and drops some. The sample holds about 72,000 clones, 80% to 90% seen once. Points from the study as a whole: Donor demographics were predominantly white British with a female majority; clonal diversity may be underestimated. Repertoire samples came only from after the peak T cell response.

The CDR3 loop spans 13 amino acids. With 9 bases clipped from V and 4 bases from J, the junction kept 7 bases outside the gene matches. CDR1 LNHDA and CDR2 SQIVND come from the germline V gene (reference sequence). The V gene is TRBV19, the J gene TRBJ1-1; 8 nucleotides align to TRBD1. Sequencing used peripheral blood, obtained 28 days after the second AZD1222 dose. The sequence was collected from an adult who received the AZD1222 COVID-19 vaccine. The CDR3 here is CASWAGGVTEAFF. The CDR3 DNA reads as TGTGCCAGCTGGGCAGGGGGCGTCACTGAAGCTTTCTTT.